Below are 17 T cell receptor beta chains sequenced from a single sample in a study of T cell responses to AZD1222 COVID-19 vaccine. Using immunoSEQ multiplex PCR, the repertoire was profiled, and TCRdb retains in-frame clones only, with some absent. The sample yields about 120,000 clones, over 75% seen once. The specimen comprised peripheral blood, sampled on day 0 of AZD1222 vaccination. The source is an adult in good health.

The chain links TRBV19 to TRBJ2-7; 11 positions match TRBD2. CDR3 length: 14 amino acids. Germline CDR1 reads LNHDA; CDR2 reads SQIVND (reference sequence). Trimming removed 5 bases from V and 2 bases from J; junction bases left unmatched: 2. The CDR3 region is CASSELAGAYEQYF. The CDR3 region has the DNA TGTGCCAGTAGTGAACTAGCGGGGGCCTACGAGCAGTACTTC.

The chain recombines TRBV10-1 with TRBJ2-1; 11 bases line up with TRBD2. CDR1 and CDR2 from the germline V gene are WNHNN and SYGVQD (reference sequence). J gave up 6 bases and V 3 bases, and 7 bases lay outside the gene matches. This CDR3 is built from 16 residues. The DNA of the CDR3 is TGCGCCAGCAGTGACCCGGGACTAGCGGACATCAATGAGCAGTTCTTC. Amino acid sequence: CASSDPGLADINEQFF.

V usage is TRBV19 and J usage is TRBJ1-3; no firm D call. CDR1 is LNHDA and CDR2 is SQIVND in the germline V gene (reference sequence). The CDR3 consists of 18 residues. V lost 5 bases and J 4 bases, leaving 24 bases between the germline ends. This CDR3 reads CASSAGIRLEAVGNTIYF. Written as DNA, the CDR3 is TGTGCCAGTAGTGCCGGGATCCGGCTAGAGGCGGTAGGAAACACCATATATTTT.

The chain employs TRBV24-1 and TRBJ1-5, with a tentative D call TRBD1 (6 bases). From germline, CDR1 is KGHDR and CDR2 SFDVKD. The CDR3 has 15 residues. V was clipped by 4 bases and J by 6 bases, with 15 bases between them. The CDR3 DNA follows: TGTGCCACCAGTGAGGGGGCCCTGGATGCTCAGCCCCAGCATTTT. Protein product: CATSEGALDAQPQHF.

This rearrangement joins TRBV5-1 to TRBJ2-2; 8 bases are a match to TRBD2. This CDR3 is built from 15 residues. V lost 4 bases and J lost 3; bases outside the gene matches: 5. CDR1 and CDR2 (germline): SGHRS, YFSETQ. As DNA, the CDR3 is TGCGCCAGCAGCGTACTAGCGGACTACACCGGGGAGCTGTTTTTT. Its translation is CASSVLADYTGELFF.

This chain joins TRBV6-5 and TRBJ1-6; no clear D. CDR3 length: 15 residues. V lost 0 bases and J lost 9, with 12 bases in between. Germline CDR1 MNHEY, CDR2 SVGAGI. CDR3: CASSYSTGTSSPLHF. CDR3 coding DNA: TGTGCCAGCAGTTACTCGACTGGCACCAGTTCACCCCTCCACTTT.

The chain employs TRBV19 and TRBJ2-7; 7 bases line up with TRBD2. From germline, CDR1 is LNHDA and CDR2 SQIVND (reference sequence). Trimming at V came to 3 bases and at J to 0 bases, leaving 5 bases not matched to a gene. The CDR3 consists of 15 residues. The CDR3 nucleotides read TGTGCCAGTAGTATCTTCGGGAGGAGCTCCTACGAGCAGTACTTC. Its protein is CASSIFGRSSYEQYF. Full variable domain (remainder filled in from reference TRBV19 and TRBJ2-7): DGGITQSPKYLFRKEGQNVTLSCEQNLNHDAMYWYRQDPGQGLRLIYYSQIVNDFQKGDIAEGYSVSREKKESFPLTVTSAQKNPTAFYLCASSIFGRSSYEQYFGPGTRLTVT.

The genes are TRBV27 and TRBJ1-5; TRBD1 might be the D (5 bases). V was clipped by 0 bases and J by 6 bases, with 18 bases between them. The germline gives CDR1 MNHEY, CDR2 SMNVEV (reference sequence). This CDR3 has 17 amino acids. CDR3 nucleotides: TGTGCCAGCAGTTTATCAGGGGCAGGGAAGTTTGGTCAGCCCCAGCATTTT. Its protein is CASSLSGAGKFGQPQHF.

The chain is built from TRBV19 and TRBJ1-5, with D hard to call. The CDR3 is 13 amino acids. Germline V lookup: CDR1 LNHDA, CDR2 SQIVND (reference sequence). V lost 5 bases and J lost 3, with 8 bases in between. The CDR3 region has the DNA TGTGCCAGTAGTTTCGTTCCCAATCAGCCCCAGCATTTT. Residues: CASSFVPNQPQHF. Full variable domain (rest looked up from reference TRBV19 and TRBJ1-5): DGGITQSPKYLFRKEGQNVTLSCEQNLNHDAMYWYRQDPGQGLRLIYYSQIVNDFQKGDIAEGYSVSREKKESFPLTVTSAQKNPTAFYLCASSFVPNQPQHFGDGTRLSIL.

The rearrangement uses TRBV5-1 and TRBJ2-7; TRBD1 is a possible D gene (6 bases). V was pared by 3 bases and J by 7 bases, with 14 bases between. CDR3 size: 13 residues. CDR1 and CDR2 (germline): SGHRS, YFSETQ. Written as DNA, the CDR3 is TGCGCCAGCAGCTCTCCCCAAGACAGGGAGCAGTACTTC. It codes for CASSSPQDREQYF.

V is TRBV7-9 and J is TRBJ2-2; D call uncertain. Per the germline V gene, CDR1 is SEHNR and CDR2 is FQNEAQ (reference sequence). V was shortened by 1 base and J by 7 bases, with 7 bases between the two germline ends. The CDR3 has 13 residues. CDR3 protein: CASSLVGIGELFF. The CDR3 DNA reads TGTGCCAGCAGCTTAGTAGGGATCGGGGAGCTGTTTTTT.

The gene calls are TRBV19 and TRBJ1-1; D gene unclear. V lost 5 bases to trimming and J lost 6 bases, with 13 bases between them. The germline V gene encodes CDR1 LNHDA and CDR2 SQIVND (reference sequence). The CDR3 loop spans 13 amino acids. CDR3 in amino acids: CASSLTNKPEAFF. For the CDR3, the DNA is TGTGCCAGTAGTCTCACCAATAAGCCTGAAGCTTTCTTT.

The V call is TRBV4-3, the J call TRBJ1-1, with 10 bases fitting TRBD1. V gave up 3 bases and J gave up 4 bases; unmatched junction bases: 17. The CDR3 extends over 19 amino acids. Per germline, CDR1 LGHNA and CDR2 YSLEER. Here the CDR3 reads CASSQSFGTGALTRTEAFF. DNA for the CDR3: TGCGCCAGCAGCCAGTCTTTCGGGACAGGGGCCCTAACCCGCACTGAAGCTTTCTTT.

V gene TRBV5-1 combines with J gene TRBJ2-7; 10 bases map to TRBD1. The CDR3 loop spans 14 amino acids. Losses at the gene ends were 5 bases for V and 4 bases for J; bases not matched to a gene: 6. Germline lookup yields CDR1 SGHRS and CDR2 YFSETQ. The CDR3: CASSSGTGAYEQYF. In DNA form, the CDR3 reads TGCGCCAGCAGTTCCGGGACAGGGGCGTACGAGCAGTACTTC.

V usage is TRBV5-1 and J usage is TRBJ2-5; 7 bases are shared with TRBD2. The CDR3 sequence is 16 residues long. Germline V CDR1 and CDR2: SGHRS, YFSETQ. J lost 3 bases, V lost 6 bases, and 14 bases had no gene match. The CDR3 coding sequence is TGCGCCAGCACCCCGGTTCGGCTAGCGGCCGAAGAGACCCAGTACTTC. This encodes CASTPVRLAAEETQYF.

V is TRBV7-2 and J is TRBJ2-5, with TRBD1 matching 7 bases. Looked up from germline, CDR1 is SGHTA and CDR2 is FQGNSA. The CDR3 consists of 15 residues. V was pared by 6 bases and J by 4 bases, with 11 bases of the junction left unmatched. The CDR3 nucleotides are TGTGCCAGCAGTTCAGGGTACCCAGGGGGAGAGACCCAGTACTTC. It yields the protein CASSSGYPGGETQYF.

The rearrangement uses TRBV27 and TRBJ1-5, with D possibly matching TRBD1 (5 bases). This CDR3 region has 18 residues. The V and J ends lost 4 bases and 7 bases respectively, with 26 bases between them. The germline CDR1 and CDR2 sequences are MNHEY and SMNVEV (reference sequence). The CDR3: CASSYFGTSGASGQPQHF. DNA of the CDR3: TGTGCCAGCAGTTATTTTGGCACCTCTGGGGCCTCGGGGCAGCCCCAGCATTTT.